This T cell receptor (beta chain) was recorded in a study of cytomegalovirus exposure and HLA in healthy donors. Both 60 Vbeta primers and 13 Jbeta primers went into the PCR. Clones were sequenced by immunoSEQ multiplex PCR, and TCRdb holds only the in-frame ones, with some missing. The sample contains around 110,000 clones, approximately 70% of which appear only once. Germline CDR1 is SGHRS and CDR2 is YFSETQ. V lost 7 bases to trimming and J lost 0 bases, with 13 bases between them. The CDR3 consists of 14 residues. The sequenced sample was PBMCs. This receptor was taken from a woman aged 25 to 45 in good health and CMV-seronegative. The chain recombines TRBV5-1 with TRBJ2-5, with TRBD2 as a possible D gene (5 bases). The CDR3 loop reads CASATSGNQETQYF. CDR3 nucleotide sequence: TGCGCCAGCGCTACCTCCGGGAACCAAGAGACCCAGTACTTC.